The 5 T cell receptor beta chains reported below all come from one sample, sequenced in a study of OX40 agonist ivuxolimab in advanced cancers. Sequenced by immunoSEQ multiplex PCR; TCRdb stores in-frame clones only, minus some. The sample lists about 64,000 clones, around 84% occurring once. Specimen: CD4+ or CD8+ T cells sorted from blood, collected in a trial of the OX40 agonist ivuxolimab. These TCRs come from an adult with an advanced solid tumor such as melanoma, head and neck, liver or kidney cancer.

The gene calls are TRBV11-2 and TRBJ2-3; 8 nucleotides align to TRBD2. V lost 5 bases, J lost 2 bases, and 12 bases stayed unmatched. The CDR3 runs to 17 residues. Germline-derived CDR1 and CDR2 are SGHAT and FQNNGV. The CDR3 loop reads CASSAKRELWDTDTQYF. The CDR3, as DNA: TGTGCCAGCAGCGCAAAGCGGGAGTTGTGGGACACAGATACGCAGTATTTT.

The V call is TRBV15, the J call TRBJ1-1; D gene uncertain. This CDR3 contains 12 residues. The V and J ends lost 3 bases and 11 bases respectively, with 13 bases between them. Germline loops: CDR1 LNHNV, CDR2 YYDKDF (reference sequence). The DNA for the CDR3 is TGTGCCACCAGCAGCAGGTTTCGGGATGCTTTCTTT. It specifies CATSSRFRDAFF.

The J gene is TRBJ1-6, the V gene TRBV27; D call uncertain. This CDR3 is built from 14 residues. Looked up from germline, CDR1 is MNHEY and CDR2 is SMNVEV (reference sequence). Trimming removed 7 bases at V and 1 base at J, with 8 bases between. For the CDR3, the DNA is TGTGCCAGCACTGGACGGTCCTATAATTCACCCCTCCACTTT. It specifies CASTGRSYNSPLHF.

The gene calls are TRBV23-1 and TRBJ2-3; D unresolved. Being an ORF, TRBV23-1 has a function that is uncertain. The CDR3 runs to 12 residues. Trimming removed 9 bases from V and 0 bases from J, with 7 bases in between. As DNA, the CDR3 is TGCGCCAGATCTGCTAGCACAGATACGCAGTATTTT. It translates to CARSASTDTQYF.

The chain employs TRBV5-1 and TRBJ2-2; D remains unclear. Germline CDR1 SGHRS, CDR2 YFSETQ. The CDR3 sequence is 16 residues long. Between the trimmed V and J ends, which lost 4 bases and 0 bases, there was a span of 13 bases. For the CDR3, the DNA is TGCGCCAGCAGCCCCCCGTTGGGCGCGAACACCGGGGAGCTGTTTTTT. It yields the protein CASSPPLGANTGELFF. Full variable domain (rest looked up from reference TRBV5-1 and TRBJ2-2): KAGVTQTPRYLIKTRGQQVTLSCSPISGHRSVSWYQQTPGQGLQFLFEYFSETQRNKGNFPGRFSGRQFSNSRSEMNVSTLELGDSALYLCASSPPLGANTGELFFGEGSRLTVL.